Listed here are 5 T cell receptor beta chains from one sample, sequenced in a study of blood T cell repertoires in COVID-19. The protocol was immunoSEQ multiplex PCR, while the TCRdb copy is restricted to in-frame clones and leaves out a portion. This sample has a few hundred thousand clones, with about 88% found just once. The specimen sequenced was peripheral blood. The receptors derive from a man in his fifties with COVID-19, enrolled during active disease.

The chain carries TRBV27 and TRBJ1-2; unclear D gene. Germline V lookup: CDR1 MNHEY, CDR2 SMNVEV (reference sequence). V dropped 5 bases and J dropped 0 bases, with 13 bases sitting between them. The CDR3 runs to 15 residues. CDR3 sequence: CASSLFGSTNYGYTF. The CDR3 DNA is TGTGCCAGCAGTCTATTTGGGAGTACTAACTATGGCTACACCTTC.

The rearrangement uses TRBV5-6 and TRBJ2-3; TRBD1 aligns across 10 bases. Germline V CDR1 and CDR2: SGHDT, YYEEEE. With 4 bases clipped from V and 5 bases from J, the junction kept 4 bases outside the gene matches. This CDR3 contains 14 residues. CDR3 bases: TGTGCCAGCAGCCCGGACAGGGGGATAGATACGCAGTATTTT. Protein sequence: CASSPDRGIDTQYF.

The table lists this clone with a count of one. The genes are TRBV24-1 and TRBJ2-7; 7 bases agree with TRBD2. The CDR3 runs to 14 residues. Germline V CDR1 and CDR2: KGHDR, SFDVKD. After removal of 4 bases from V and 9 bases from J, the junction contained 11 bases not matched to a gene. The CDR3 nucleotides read TGTGCCACCAGTGAGCCCGGACTAGTAGTTGGGCAGTACTTC. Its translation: CATSEPGLVVGQYF.

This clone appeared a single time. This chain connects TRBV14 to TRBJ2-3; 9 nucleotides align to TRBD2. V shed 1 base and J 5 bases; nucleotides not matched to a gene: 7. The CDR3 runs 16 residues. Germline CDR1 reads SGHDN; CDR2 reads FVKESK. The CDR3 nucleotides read TGTGCCAGCAGCCAAGGAGGGACTAGCCTCGGAGATACGCAGTATTTT. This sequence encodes CASSQGGTSLGDTQYF.

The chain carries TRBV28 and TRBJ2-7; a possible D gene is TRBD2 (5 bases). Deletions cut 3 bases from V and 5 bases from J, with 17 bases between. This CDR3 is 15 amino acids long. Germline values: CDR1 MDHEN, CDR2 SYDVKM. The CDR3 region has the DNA TGTGCCAGCAGTTTTCATCGCGGGTCCGGGAACGAGCAGTACTTC. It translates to CASSFHRGSGNEQYF.